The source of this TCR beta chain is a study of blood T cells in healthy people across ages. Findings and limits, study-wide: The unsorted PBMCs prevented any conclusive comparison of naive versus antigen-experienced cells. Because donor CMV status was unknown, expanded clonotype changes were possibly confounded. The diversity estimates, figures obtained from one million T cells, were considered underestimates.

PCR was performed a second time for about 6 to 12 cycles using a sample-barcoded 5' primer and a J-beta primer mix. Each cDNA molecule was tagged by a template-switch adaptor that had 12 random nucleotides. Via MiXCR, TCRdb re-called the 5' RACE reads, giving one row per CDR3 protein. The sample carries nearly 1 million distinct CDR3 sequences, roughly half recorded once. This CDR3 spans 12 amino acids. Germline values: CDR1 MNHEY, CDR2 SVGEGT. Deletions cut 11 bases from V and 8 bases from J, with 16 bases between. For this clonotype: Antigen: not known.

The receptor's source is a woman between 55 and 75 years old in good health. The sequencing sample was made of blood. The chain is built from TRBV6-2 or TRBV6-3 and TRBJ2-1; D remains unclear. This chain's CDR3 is CACEQAGHEQFF. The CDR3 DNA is TGTGCCTGCGAGCAGGCAGGCCATGAGCAGTTCTTC.